This TCR beta chain was retrieved from a study of OX40 agonist ivuxolimab in advanced cancers. Study-wide context: Ivuxolimab was an agonistic, fully human IgG2 monoclonal antibody directed against OX40 (CD134), a costimulatory receptor. Intravenous ivuxolimab was administered to patients every 2 weeks at six dose levels: 0.01, 0.1, 0.3, 1.5, 3 and 10 mg/kg. Of the approximately 53 patients in dose escalation, some 20 had hepatocellular carcinoma, approximately 15 had melanoma, 9 had renal cell carcinoma and 9 had head and neck cancer. A male proportion of around 81% and a mean age of approximately 62 years, ranging from about 20 to 80, were recorded for the dose-escalation cohort. Patients were allowed to have had prior anti-PD-1, anti-PD-L1 or anti-CTLA-4 therapy, and approximately 40% of the dose-escalation patients had previously received checkpoint inhibitors. Partial responses occurred in three dose-escalation patients, of whom one had hepatocellular carcinoma and two had cutaneous melanoma. The point of sequencing TCRbeta in the periphery was to test whether ivuxolimab changed TCR sequence diversity and drove clonal T-cell expansion. The paper covers the monotherapy dose-escalation part of the phase I ivuxolimab trial, which included N of about 50 patients.

Genomic DNA was extracted from sorted cells for sequencing of the TCRbeta CDR3 region. TCRbeta CDR3 regions were sequenced using the immunoSEQ Assay. The clones in this table, taken by TCRdb from immuneACCESS, are in-frame only. Not every clone is retained; where verified, under half of the shortfall comes from an unresolved V gene, and the cause of the rest is unknown. Across this sample there are some 96,000 clones, with approximately 83% seen only once. The ten largest clones add up to more than 1.4% of the sample. Inclusive of the bounding cysteine and phenylalanine, the CDR3 is 14 residues long. Just the 42-base CDR3 DNA is kept, in frame starting at base 1. In the germline V gene, CDR1 corresponds to SGHRS and CDR2 to YFSETQ. A distance of 16 bases separates the germline ends of V and J, which lose 6 bases and 4 bases respectively. The trial excluded patients who had a history of autoimmune disease or were on systemic immunosuppression. Peripheral blood for TCR sequencing was drawn from every dose cohort at baseline, at cycle 4 day 1 and at cycle 7 day 1. The samples were taken from a phase I, first-in-human, multicenter, open-label dose-escalation trial of ivuxolimab. Adults with locally advanced or metastatic melanoma, renal cell, hepatocellular, or head and neck squamous cell carcinoma were enrolled in the trial. Before TCR sequencing, CD4+ T cells and CD8+ T cells were sorted from peripheral blood as separate populations.

What the work shows at the level of the full study, not this receptor alone: Low levels of normalized T-cell clonal expansion were also seen in some patients who did not respond. At doses of 0.1 to 3.0 mg/kg, clonal expansion of both CD4+ and CD8+ blood T cells was observed from baseline to week 6. Antigen specificity was not determined for the clonally expanded peripheral T cells. On average, CD8+ T cells showed more expanded clones than CD4+ T cells after ivuxolimab. In partial responders in the 0.1-3.0 mg/kg groups, normalized peripheral clonal expansion was found to be among the lowest, especially among CD8+ T cells.

This clone was detected once. This clone's antigen is unknown. No base-level quality is on record; no much larger clone is a single base apart. The V and J genes are TRBV5-1 and TRBJ2-5; no D gene call is confident. This TCR was recovered from an adult with an advanced solid tumor such as melanoma, head and neck, liver or kidney cancer. This specimen was CD4+ or CD8+ T cells sorted from blood, taken in a trial of the OX40 agonist ivuxolimab. The CDR3: CASTLTRFGETQYF. In nucleotides, the sequence is TGCGCCAGCACCTTAACCCGTTTCGGAGAGACCCAGTACTTC.